The 20 T cell receptor beta chains below come from one sample, sequenced in a study of shared clonotypes between healthy human individuals. It was CD45RO-negative cells, positively selected for CCR7, that made up naive CD8 cells, with terminally differentiated effector memory CD45RA+ cells excluded. Assay: immunoSEQ multiplex PCR; the TCRdb copy retains only in-frame clones and omits some. Of about 2.2 million clones listed, around 93% are singletons. The sequencing input was naive CD8+ T cells from PBMCs. These receptors originate from a man aged 18 to 29 in good health. Some clones in this sample may be carry-over from other donors' samples.

The chain combines TRBV29-1 with TRBJ2-1, with 8 bases lining up with TRBD2. Germline CDR1 SQVTM, CDR2 ANQGSEA. Trimming removed 7 bases from V and 4 bases from J; junction bases left unmatched: 12. The CDR3 consists of 15 residues. This CDR3 reads CSAEITSGNYNEQFF. The CDR3 nucleotides are TGCAGCGCCGAGATAACTAGCGGAAATTACAATGAGCAGTTCTTC.

This chain joins TRBV7-2 and TRBJ2-7; D remains unclear. CDR1 and CDR2 from the germline V gene are SGHTA and FQGNSA. The germline V and J ends were trimmed by 4 bases and 2 bases, with 12 bases remaining between them. The CDR3 covers 14 residues. The CDR3 DNA reads as TGTGCCAGCAGCTCATATAGTCTCACCTACGAGCAGTACTTC. Encoded protein: CASSSYSLTYEQYF. Complete variable domain (other parts from reference TRBV7-2 and TRBJ2-7): GAGVSQSPSNKVTEKGKDVELRCDPISGHTALYWYRQSLGQGLEFLIYFQGNSAPDKSGLPSDRFSAERTGGSVSTLTIQRTQQEDSAVYLCASSSYSLTYEQYFGPGTRLTVT.

The chain joins TRBV7-9 to TRBJ2-1; no reliable D call. The CDR3 is made up of 16 amino acids. V was shortened by 4 bases and J by 2 bases, with 15 bases between the two germline ends. Germline CDR1 SEHNR, CDR2 FQNEAQ (reference sequence). This chain's CDR3 is CASSSVGGRAYNEQFF. In DNA, the CDR3 is TGTGCCAGCAGCTCGGTCGGCGGACGGGCCTACAATGAGCAGTTCTTC.

The V call is TRBV27, the J call TRBJ2-7; D not resolved. Germline V gene sequence: CDR1 MNHEY, CDR2 SMNVEV (reference sequence). Deletions cut 4 bases from V and 1 base from J, with 8 bases between. This CDR3 is 13 amino acids long. The CDR3 reads CASSSTPSYEQYF. CDR3 bases: TGTGCCAGCAGTTCGACTCCTTCCTACGAGCAGTACTTC.

The V gene is TRBV5-1, the J gene TRBJ1-1; possibly TRBD1 for D (5 bases). CDR1 and CDR2 from the germline V gene are SGHRS and YFSETQ. V was shortened by 1 base and J by 6 bases, with 10 bases between the two germline ends. This CDR3 spans 13 amino acids. CDR3 DNA: TGCGCCAGCAGCTTGATGGGGGTGTCTGAAGCTTTCTTT. Translated: CASSLMGVSEAFF.

The chain carries TRBV4-1 and TRBJ2-7; possibly TRBD1 for D (6 bases). This CDR3 region has 14 residues. Germline V gene sequence: CDR1 MGHRA, CDR2 YSYEKL. V dropped 0 bases and J dropped 6 bases, with 12 bases sitting between them. CDR3 in DNA: TGCGCCAGCAGCCAAGAGGTGGCAGGGGCCGAGCAGTACTTC. Protein sequence: CASSQEVAGAEQYF.

J is TRBJ1-5 and V is TRBV10-1, with unresolved D. Trimming stripped 8 bases from V and 1 base from J, with 9 bases between. The CDR3 has 13 amino acids. CDR1 and CDR2 (germline): WNHNN, SYGVQD (reference sequence). DNA of the CDR3: TGCGCCAGCTTCGCTCGGAGCAATCAGCCCCAGCATTTT. Amino acids: CASFARSNQPQHF.

The J gene is TRBJ2-7, the V gene TRBV5-7; 9 bases line up with TRBD2. TRBV5-7 is given ORF status, its function remaining uncertain. The CDR3 spans 14 residues. The V and J ends lost 3 bases and 2 bases, in that order; junction bases with no gene match: 3. CDR3 amino acids: CASSSSGTAYEQYF. DNA of the CDR3: TGTGCCAGCAGCTCTAGCGGGACAGCCTACGAGCAGTACTTC.

The gene calls are TRBV27 and TRBJ1-2, with 8 positions matching TRBD1. CDR1 and CDR2 (germline): MNHEY, SMNVEV (reference sequence). The CDR3 covers 15 residues. V lost 5 bases to trimming and J lost 5 bases; unmatched junction nucleotides: 10. The CDR3 loop is CASSPRGRVWYGYTF. The CDR3 nucleotides are TGTGCCAGCAGTCCCAGGGGGCGCGTTTGGTATGGCTACACCTTC.

Concerning this clone itself: Other nucleotide sequences from this sample produce the same CDR3. The CDR3 is CASSVGGGLNEKLFF. DNA of the CDR3: TGTGCCAGCAGCGTTGGCGGGGGGTTAAATGAAAAACTGTTTTTT. The chain has TRBV9 and TRBJ1-4, with D perhaps matching TRBD1 (5 bases). The CDR3 is 15 residues long. Per germline, CDR1 SGDLS and CDR2 YYNGEE. V shed 2 bases and J shed 5 bases, with 13 bases lying between them.

V gene TRBV18 combines with J gene TRBJ2-7; unclear D gene. Germline loops: CDR1 KGHSH, CDR2 LQKENI. The V and J ends lost 8 bases and 4 bases respectively, with 15 bases between them. This CDR3 has 13 residues. CDR3: CASDRTRRYEQYF. The CDR3, as DNA: TGTGCCAGCGATAGGACCCGAAGGTACGAGCAGTACTTC.

In DNA, the CDR3 is TGTGCCAGCAGCCCAAGGGCGGGCTTCGGGCTTATCGGGGAGCTGTTTTTT. It specifies CASSPRAGFGLIGELFF. The rearrangement joins TRBV11-2 to TRBJ2-2; D possibly corresponds to TRBD2 (5 bases). V was shortened by 5 bases and J by 7 bases, with 23 bases between the two germline ends. Germline V gives CDR1 SGHAT, CDR2 FQNNGV. The CDR3 has 17 amino acids.

V usage is TRBV7-2 and J usage is TRBJ1-3; D unclear. V dropped 6 bases and J dropped 2 bases, with 17 bases sitting between them. The germline CDR1 and CDR2 sequences are SGHTA and FQGNSA. This CDR3 has 16 amino acids. DNA of the CDR3: TGTGCCAGCAGTTTCTCCGGGGAATTTCCTGGAAACACCATATATTTT. Protein: CASSFSGEFPGNTIYF.

The V call is TRBV5-1, the J call TRBJ2-1; D possibly corresponds to TRBD2 (5 bases). The V gene lost 2 bases and the J gene lost 10 bases, with 10 bases spanning the gap. The CDR3 contains 12 residues. Germline CDR1 is SGHRS and CDR2 is YFSETQ. The CDR3 DNA sequence: TGCGCCAGCAGCTTATCCCAGCGGGAGCAGTTCTTC. Translating gives CASSLSQREQFF.

This chain links TRBV29-1 with TRBJ2-1, with a tentative D call TRBD1 (6 bases). Germline loops: CDR1 SQVTM, CDR2 ANQGSEA. The CDR3 runs to 15 residues. The V end lost 5 bases, the J end lost 2 bases, and 16 bases lay between the germline ends. CDR3 bases: TGCAGCGTTAATACAGGGTTAGGCCCCTACAATGAGCAGTTCTTC. This encodes CSVNTGLGPYNEQFF.

This clone was picked up a small number of times. The chain combines TRBV6-4 with TRBJ1-1; D is ambiguous. The V end was cut by 2 bases, the J end by 4 bases, with 8 bases between. This CDR3 is 13 amino acids long. CDR1 is MRHNA, CDR2 SNTAGT, per germline. The CDR3 DNA sequence: TGTGCCAGCAGTGACCGGCCAGGCACTGAAGCTTTCTTT. It is translated as CASSDRPGTEAFF.

This clone was recorded only once. The rearrangement uses TRBV2 and TRBJ2-2; possibly TRBD1 for D (6 bases). This CDR3 has 14 residues. CDR1 and CDR2 (germline): SNHLY, FYNNEI. The germline V and J ends were trimmed by 7 bases and 1 base, with 10 bases remaining between them. The CDR3 DNA follows: TGTGCCAGCAAAGTACAGGGGAACACCGGGGAGCTGTTTTTT. This gives the protein CASKVQGNTGELFF.

The chain combines TRBV6-5 with TRBJ2-2; D is undetermined. The germline V and J ends were trimmed by 4 bases and 3 bases, with 6 bases remaining between them. CDR1 and CDR2 (germline): MNHEY, SVGAGI. CDR3 length: 13 residues. The CDR3 nucleotides are TGTGCCAGCAGTTTATCCTACACCGGGGAGCTGTTTTTT. This encodes CASSLSYTGELFF.

The CDR3 here is CATRQGVNTEAFF. The CDR3 DNA reads as TGTGCCACTCGACAGGGGGTGAACACTGAAGCTTTCTTT. The genes are TRBV6-4 and TRBJ1-1, with 9 bases identical to TRBD1. This CDR3 region has 13 residues. Per germline, CDR1 MRHNA and CDR2 SNTAGT. V lost 10 bases, J lost 0 bases, and 3 bases stayed unmatched.

The J gene is TRBJ2-3, the V gene TRBV4-3; TRBD1 aligns across 10 bases. The CDR3 runs to 18 residues. V was clipped by 1 base and J by 4 bases; unmatched bases: 11. The germline V gene encodes CDR1 LGHNA and CDR2 YSLEER. The CDR3 region has the DNA TGCGCCAGCAGCCAAGTTCTGGTGGGACAGGGGATCGCAGATACGCAGTATTTT. This translates into CASSQVLVGQGIADTQYF.